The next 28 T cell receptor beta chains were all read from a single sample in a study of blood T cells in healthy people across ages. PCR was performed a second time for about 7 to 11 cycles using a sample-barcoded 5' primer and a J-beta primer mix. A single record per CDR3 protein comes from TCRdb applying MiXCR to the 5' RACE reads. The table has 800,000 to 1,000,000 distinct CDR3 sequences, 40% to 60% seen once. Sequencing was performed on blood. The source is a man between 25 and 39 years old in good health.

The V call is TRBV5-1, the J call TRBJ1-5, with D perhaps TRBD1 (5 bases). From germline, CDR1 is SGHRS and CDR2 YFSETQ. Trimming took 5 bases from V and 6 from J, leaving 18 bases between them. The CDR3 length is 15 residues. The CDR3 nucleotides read TGCGCCAGCAGTATTTCCGGGGACGGTAGTCAGCCCCAGCATTTT. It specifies CASSISGDGSQPQHF. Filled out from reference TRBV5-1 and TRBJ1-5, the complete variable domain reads KAGVTQTPRYLIKTRGQQVTLSCSPISGHRSVSWYQQTPGQGLQFLFEYFSETQRNKGNFPGRFSGRQFSNSRSEMNVSTLELGDSALYLCASSISGDGSQPQHFGDGTRLSIL.

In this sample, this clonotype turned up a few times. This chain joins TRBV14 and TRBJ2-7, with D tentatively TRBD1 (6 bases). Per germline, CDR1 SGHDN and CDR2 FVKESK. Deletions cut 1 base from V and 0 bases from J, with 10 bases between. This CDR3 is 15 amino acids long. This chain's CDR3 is CASSQGTARSYEQYF. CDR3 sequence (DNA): TGTGCCAGCAGCCAAGGGACAGCCCGCTCCTACGAGCAGTACTTC.

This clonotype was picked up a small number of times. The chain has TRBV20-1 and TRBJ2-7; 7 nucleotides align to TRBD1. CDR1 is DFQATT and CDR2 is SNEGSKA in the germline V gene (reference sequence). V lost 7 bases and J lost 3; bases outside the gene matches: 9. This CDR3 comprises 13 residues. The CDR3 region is CSVQGQVNYEQYF. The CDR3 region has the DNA TGCAGTGTACAAGGACAGGTAAACTACGAGCAGTACTTC.

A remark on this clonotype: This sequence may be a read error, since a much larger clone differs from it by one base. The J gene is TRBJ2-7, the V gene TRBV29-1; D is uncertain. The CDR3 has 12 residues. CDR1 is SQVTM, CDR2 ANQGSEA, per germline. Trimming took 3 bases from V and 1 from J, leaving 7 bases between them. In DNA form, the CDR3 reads TGCAGCGTTGAGTACGGGTCCTACGAGCAGTACTTC. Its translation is CSVEYGSYEQYF.

The DNA of the CDR3 is TGCGCCAGCAGCCAACCCGGGACAGGGGACAATCAGCCCCAGCATTTT. As protein: CASSQPGTGDNQPQHF. The V call is TRBV4-1, the J call TRBJ1-5, with 10 nucleotides matching TRBD1. Germline trimming cut 2 bases from V and 3 bases from J; bases unmatched to any gene: 4. Germline CDR1 MGHRA, CDR2 YSYEKL. This CDR3 region has 16 residues.

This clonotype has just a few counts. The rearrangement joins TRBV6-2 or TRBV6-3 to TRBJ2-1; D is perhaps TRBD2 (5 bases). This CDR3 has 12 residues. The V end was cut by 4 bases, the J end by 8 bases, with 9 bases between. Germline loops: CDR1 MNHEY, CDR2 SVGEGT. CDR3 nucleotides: TGTGCCAGCAGTTCTGGAGGCTATGAGCAGTTCTTC. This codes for CASSSGGYEQFF.

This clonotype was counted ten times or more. The CDR3 region is CASSSKLYEQYF. Written as DNA, the CDR3 is TGTGCCAGCAGCTCCAAACTCTACGAGCAGTACTTC. The chain links TRBV5-8 to TRBJ2-7; no clear D. The CDR3 length is 12 residues. V gave up 3 bases and J gave up 3 bases, with 7 bases separating them. CDR1 is SGHTS and CDR2 is YDEGEE in the germline V gene. Together with reference TRBV5-8 and TRBJ2-7, the CDR3 gives the full variable domain: EAGVTQSPTHLIKTRGQQATLRCSPISGHTSVYWYQQALGLGLQFLLWYDEGEERNRGNFPPRFSGRQFPNYSSELNVNALELEDSALYLCASSSKLYEQYFGPGTRLTVT.

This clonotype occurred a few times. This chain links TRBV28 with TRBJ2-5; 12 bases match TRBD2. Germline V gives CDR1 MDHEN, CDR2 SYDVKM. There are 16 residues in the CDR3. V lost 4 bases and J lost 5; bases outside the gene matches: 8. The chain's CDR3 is CASSSPTSGGGETQYF. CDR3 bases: TGTGCCAGCAGTTCTCCGACTAGCGGGGGCGGTGAGACCCAGTACTTC.

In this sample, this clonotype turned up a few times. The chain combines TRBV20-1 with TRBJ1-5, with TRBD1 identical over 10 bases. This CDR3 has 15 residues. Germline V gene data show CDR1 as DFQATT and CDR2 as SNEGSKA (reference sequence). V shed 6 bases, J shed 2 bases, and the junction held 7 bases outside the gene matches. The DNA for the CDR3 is TGCAGTGCCGAATCCGGGACAGGGGGCAATCAGCCCCAGCATTTT. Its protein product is CSAESGTGGNQPQHF.

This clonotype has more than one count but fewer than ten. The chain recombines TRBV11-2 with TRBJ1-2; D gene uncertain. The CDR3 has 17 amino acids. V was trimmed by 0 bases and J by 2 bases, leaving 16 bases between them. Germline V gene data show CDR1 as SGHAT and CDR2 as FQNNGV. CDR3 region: CASSLDRGPPPNYGYTF. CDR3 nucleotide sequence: TGTGCCAGCAGCTTAGATCGCGGGCCCCCACCAAACTATGGCTACACCTTC. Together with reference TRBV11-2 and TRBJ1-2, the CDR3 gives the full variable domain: EAGVAQSPRYKIIEKRQSVAFWCNPISGHATLYWYQQILGQGPKLLIQFQNNGVVDDSQLPKDRFSAERLKGVDSTLKIQPAKLEDSAVYLCASSLDRGPPPNYGYTFGSGTRLTVV.

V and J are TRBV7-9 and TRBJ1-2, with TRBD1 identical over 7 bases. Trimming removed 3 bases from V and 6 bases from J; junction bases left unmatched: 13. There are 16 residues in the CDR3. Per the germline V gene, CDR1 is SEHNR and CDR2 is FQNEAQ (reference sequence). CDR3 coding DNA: TGTGCCAGCAGCTTGATGTCTACAGGGGCCCGGGATGGCTACACCTTC. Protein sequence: CASSLMSTGARDGYTF.

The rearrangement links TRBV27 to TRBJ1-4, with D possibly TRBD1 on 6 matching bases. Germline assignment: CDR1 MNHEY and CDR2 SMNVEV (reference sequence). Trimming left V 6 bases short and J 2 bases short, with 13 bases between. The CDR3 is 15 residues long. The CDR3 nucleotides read TGTGCCAGCAGGCGCCTACAGGGCACTAATGAAAAACTGTTTTTT. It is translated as CASRRLQGTNEKLFF.

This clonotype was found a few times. CDR3 loop: CASLTGWTEAFF. The DNA for the CDR3 is TGTGCCAGCCTGACAGGGTGGACTGAAGCTTTCTTT. J is TRBJ1-1 and V is TRBV28; the match to TRBD1 covers 7 bases. The CDR3 totals 12 residues. V dropped 8 bases and J dropped 5; count of bases not matched to a gene: 5. Germline assignment: CDR1 MDHEN and CDR2 SYDVKM.

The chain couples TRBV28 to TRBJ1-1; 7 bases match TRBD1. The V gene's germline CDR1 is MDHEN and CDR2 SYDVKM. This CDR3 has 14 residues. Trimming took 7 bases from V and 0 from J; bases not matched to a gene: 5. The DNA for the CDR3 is TGTGCCAGCAAGACAGGGACCATGAACACTGAAGCTTTCTTT. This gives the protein CASKTGTMNTEAFF.

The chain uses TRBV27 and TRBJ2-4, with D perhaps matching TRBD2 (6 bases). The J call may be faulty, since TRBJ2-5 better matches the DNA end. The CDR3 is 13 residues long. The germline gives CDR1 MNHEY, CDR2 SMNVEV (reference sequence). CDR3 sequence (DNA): TGTGCCAGCAGTTTAGGGGGGTCTGGGACCCAGTACTTC. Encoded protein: CASSLGGSGTQYF.

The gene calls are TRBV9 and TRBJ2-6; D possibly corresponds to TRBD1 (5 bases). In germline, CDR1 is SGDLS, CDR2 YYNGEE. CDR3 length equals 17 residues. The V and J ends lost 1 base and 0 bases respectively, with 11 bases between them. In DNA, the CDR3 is TGTGCCAGCAGCGTACATTTAAGGGGCTCTGGGGCCAACGTCCTGACTTTC. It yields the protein CASSVHLRGSGANVLTF. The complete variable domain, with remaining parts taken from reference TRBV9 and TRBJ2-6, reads DSGVTQTPKHLITATGQRVTLRCSPRSGDLSVYWYQQSLDQGLQFLIQYYNGEERAKGNILERFSAQQFPDLHSELNLSSLELGDSALYFCASSVHLRGSGANVLTFGAGSRLTVL.

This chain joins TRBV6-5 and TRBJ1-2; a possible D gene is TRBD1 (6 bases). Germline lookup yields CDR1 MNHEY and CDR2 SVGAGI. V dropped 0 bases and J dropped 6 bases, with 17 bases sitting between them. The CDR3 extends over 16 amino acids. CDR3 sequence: CASSYSTREQGHGYTF. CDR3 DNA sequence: TGTGCCAGCAGTTACTCGACTCGGGAACAGGGCCATGGCTACACCTTC.

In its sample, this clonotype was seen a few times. CDR3 residues: CASSQDPGINEKLFF. The CDR3 nucleotides are TGCGCCAGCAGCCAAGACCCGGGAATTAATGAAAAACTGTTTTTT. V usage is TRBV4-1 and J usage is TRBJ1-4; no clear D gene. Germline CDR1 MGHRA, CDR2 YSYEKL. The CDR3 runs 15 residues. V was shortened by 0 bases and J by 4 bases, with 9 bases between the two germline ends.

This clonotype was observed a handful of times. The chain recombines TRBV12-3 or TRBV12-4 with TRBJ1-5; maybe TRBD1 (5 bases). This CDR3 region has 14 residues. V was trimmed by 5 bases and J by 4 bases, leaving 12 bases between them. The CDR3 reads CASSRQGFNQPQHF. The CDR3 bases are TGTGCCAGCAGTCGCCAGGGCTTTAATCAGCCCCAGCATTTT.

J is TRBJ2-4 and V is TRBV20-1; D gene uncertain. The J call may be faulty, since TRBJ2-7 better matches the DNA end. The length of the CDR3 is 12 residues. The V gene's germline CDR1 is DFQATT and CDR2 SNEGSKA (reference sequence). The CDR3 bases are TGCAGTGCTAGTCCGACCCGTAGCGAGCAGTACTTC. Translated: CSASPTRSEQYF.

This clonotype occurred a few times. The DNA of the CDR3 is TGTGCCAGCAGCGGACTTCCCCCTGGGGCCAACGTCCTGACTTTC. This codes for CASSGLPPGANVLTF. The rearrangement links TRBV11-3 to TRBJ2-6, with D perhaps TRBD2 (5 bases). The germline gives CDR1 SGHNT, CDR2 YENEEA. V was pared by 5 bases and J by 2 bases, with 10 bases between. The CDR3 length is 15 residues. Looking up the rest from reference TRBV11-3 and TRBJ2-6 gives the full variable domain: EAGVVQSPRYKIIEKKQPVAFWCNPISGHNTLYWYLQNLGQGPELLIRYENEEAVDDSQLPKDRFSAERLKGVDSTLKIQPAELGDSAVYLCASSGLPPGANVLTFGAGSRLTVL.

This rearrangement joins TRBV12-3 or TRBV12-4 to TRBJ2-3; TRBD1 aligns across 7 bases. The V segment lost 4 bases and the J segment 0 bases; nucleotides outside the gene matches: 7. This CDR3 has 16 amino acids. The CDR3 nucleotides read TGTGCCAGCAGTTCACCCGGGACAGAGAGCACAGATACGCAGTATTTT. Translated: CASSSPGTESTDTQYF.

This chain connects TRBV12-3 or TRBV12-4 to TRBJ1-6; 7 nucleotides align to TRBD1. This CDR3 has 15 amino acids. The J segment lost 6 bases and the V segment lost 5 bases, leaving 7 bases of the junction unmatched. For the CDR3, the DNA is TGTGCCAGCAGTATCACAGGGGTTGGTAATTCACCCCTCCACTTT. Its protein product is CASSITGVGNSPLHF.

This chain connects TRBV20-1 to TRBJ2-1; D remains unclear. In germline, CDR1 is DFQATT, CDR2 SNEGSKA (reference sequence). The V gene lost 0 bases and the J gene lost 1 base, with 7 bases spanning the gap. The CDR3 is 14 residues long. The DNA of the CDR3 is TGCAGTGCTAGAGATTCAAGGTCCTACAATGAGCAGTTCTTC. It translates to CSARDSRSYNEQFF.

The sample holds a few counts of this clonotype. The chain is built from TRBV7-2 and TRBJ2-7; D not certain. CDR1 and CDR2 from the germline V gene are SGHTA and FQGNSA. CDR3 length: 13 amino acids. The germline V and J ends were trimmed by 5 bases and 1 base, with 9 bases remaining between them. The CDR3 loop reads CASSARNSYEQYF. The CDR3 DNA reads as TGTGCCAGCAGCGCTCGCAATTCCTACGAGCAGTACTTC. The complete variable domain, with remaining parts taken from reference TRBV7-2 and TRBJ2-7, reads GAGVSQSPSNKVTEKGKDVELRCDPISGHTALYWYRQSLGQGLEFLIYFQGNSAPDKSGLPSDRFSAERTGGSVSTLTIQRTQQEDSAVYLCASSARNSYEQYFGPGTRLTVT.

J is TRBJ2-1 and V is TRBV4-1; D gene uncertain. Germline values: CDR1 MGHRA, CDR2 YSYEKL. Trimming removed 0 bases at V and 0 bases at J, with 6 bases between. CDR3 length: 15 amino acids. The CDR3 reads CASSQDRYSYNEQFF. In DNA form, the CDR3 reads TGCGCCAGCAGCCAAGACAGGTACTCCTACAATGAGCAGTTCTTC.

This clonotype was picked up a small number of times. The CDR3 sequence is CASSELAGLDEQFF. In DNA form, the CDR3 reads TGTGCCAGCAGCGAGCTAGCGGGATTGGATGAGCAGTTCTTC. The gene calls are TRBV9 and TRBJ2-1; 9 bases are shared with TRBD2. Germline V CDR1 and CDR2: SGDLS, YYNGEE. There are 14 residues in the CDR3. The ends lost 3 bases at V and 8 bases at J; junction bases unmatched: 6.

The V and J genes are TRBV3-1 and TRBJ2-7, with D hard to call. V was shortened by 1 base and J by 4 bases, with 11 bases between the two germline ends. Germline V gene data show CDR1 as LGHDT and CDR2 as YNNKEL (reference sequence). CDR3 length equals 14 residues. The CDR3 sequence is CASSQGLVAYEQYF. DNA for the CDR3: TGTGCCAGCAGCCAAGGTCTTGTAGCTTACGAGCAGTACTTC.